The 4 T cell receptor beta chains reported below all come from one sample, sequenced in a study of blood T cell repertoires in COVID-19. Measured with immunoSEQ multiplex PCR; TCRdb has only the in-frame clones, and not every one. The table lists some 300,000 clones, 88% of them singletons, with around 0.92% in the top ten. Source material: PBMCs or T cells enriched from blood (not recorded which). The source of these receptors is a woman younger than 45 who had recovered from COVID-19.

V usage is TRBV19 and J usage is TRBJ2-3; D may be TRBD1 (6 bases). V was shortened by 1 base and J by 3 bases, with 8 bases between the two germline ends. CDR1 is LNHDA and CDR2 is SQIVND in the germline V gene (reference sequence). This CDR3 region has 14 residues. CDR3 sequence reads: CASSIGRGTDTQYF. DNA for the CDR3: TGTGCCAGTAGTATAGGCAGGGGTACAGATACGCAGTATTTT.

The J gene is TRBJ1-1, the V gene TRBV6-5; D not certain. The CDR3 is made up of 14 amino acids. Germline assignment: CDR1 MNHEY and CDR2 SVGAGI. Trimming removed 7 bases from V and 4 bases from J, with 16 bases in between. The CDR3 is CASTELGRSTEAFF. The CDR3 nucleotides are TGTGCCAGCACCGAGTTGGGGAGGAGCACTGAAGCTTTCTTT.

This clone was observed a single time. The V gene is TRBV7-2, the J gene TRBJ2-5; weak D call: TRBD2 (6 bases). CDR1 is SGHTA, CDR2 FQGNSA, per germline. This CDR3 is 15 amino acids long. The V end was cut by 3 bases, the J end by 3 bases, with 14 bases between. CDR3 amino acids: CASSFTGAREETQYF. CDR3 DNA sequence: TGTGCCAGCAGCTTCACGGGAGCTCGGGAAGAGACCCAGTACTTC. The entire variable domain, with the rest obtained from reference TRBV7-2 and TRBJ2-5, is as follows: GAGVSQSPSNKVTEKGKDVELRCDPISGHTALYWYRQSLGQGLEFLIYFQGNSAPDKSGLPSDRFSAERTGGSVSTLTIQRTQQEDSAVYLCASSFTGAREETQYFGPGTRLLVL.

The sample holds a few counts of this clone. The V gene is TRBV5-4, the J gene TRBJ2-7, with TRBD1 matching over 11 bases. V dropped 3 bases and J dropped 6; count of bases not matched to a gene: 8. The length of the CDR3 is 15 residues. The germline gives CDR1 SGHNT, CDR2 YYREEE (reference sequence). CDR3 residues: CASSYLTGTGGEQYF. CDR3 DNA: TGTGCCAGCAGCTATTTGACCGGGACAGGGGGCGAGCAGTACTTC.